The clone carrying this T cell receptor beta chain was detected many times. Its antigen is currently unknown. Germline-derived CDR1 and CDR2 are MNHEY and SVGEGT. CDR3 size: 15 residues. V was trimmed by 5 bases and J by 5 bases, leaving 18 bases between them. This sample is drawn from a study of T cell repertoires in cytomegalovirus infection. In the study overall: CMV infection together with matching HLA type was indicated by public TCR beta signatures.

Regarding the study as a whole: In two of eight donors, the top clonotype was HLA-C-restricted CMV-specific. The study identified carriers of CMV plus the relevant HLA from cumulative public TCR beta family frequency.

TCRdb reprocessed the reads with MiXCR, giving one entry per CDR3 protein. Of roughly 250,000 distinct CDR3 sequences listed, approximately 13% are singletons. The V and J genes are TRBV6-2 or TRBV6-3 and TRBJ1-1; D is unresolved. This clonotype was obtained from a human donor in good health (CMV status not recorded). Some clones in this sample may be carry-over from other donors' samples. Sequencing was performed on PBMCs. This CDR3 reads CASSTQRDLRTEAFF. As DNA, the CDR3 is TGTGCCAGCAGTACCCAACGGGATTTGAGAACTGAAGCTTTCTTT.